Following are 24 T cell receptor beta chains from one sample sequenced in a study of shared clonotypes between healthy human individuals. Assay used: immunoSEQ multiplex PCR; TCRdb lists only in-frame clones, some missing. The sample contains roughly 2,000,000 clones, roughly 93% of which appear only once. The naive CD8 population came from CD45RO-negative cells selected for CCR7, without terminally differentiated effector memory CD45RA+ cells. Sequences were obtained from naive CD8+ T cells from PBMCs. These TCRs come from a man aged 18-30 years in good health. Some clones in this sample may be carry-over from other donors' samples.

V gene TRBV28 combines with J gene TRBJ1-1; 8 nucleotides line up with TRBD1. Germline CDR1 is MDHEN and CDR2 is SYDVKM. The CDR3 is 18 amino acids. The V gene end was trimmed by 6 bases and the J gene end by 1 base; junction bases not matched to a gene: 16. The chain's CDR3 is CASSLTWGTGFANTEAFF. The CDR3 DNA reads as TGTGCCAGCAGCTTGACCTGGGGGACAGGTTTCGCGAACACTGAAGCTTTCTTT.

This clone was observed once. The chain employs TRBV27 and TRBJ2-6; either TRBD1 or TRBD2 may fit D (5 bases each). The CDR3 is 19 amino acids. CDR1 and CDR2 (germline): MNHEY, SMNVEV (reference sequence). Trimming took 6 bases from V and 4 from J, leaving 25 bases between them. The CDR3 protein is CASSPLGAGFLGGANVLTF. The DNA for the CDR3 is TGTGCCAGCAGCCCCCTCGGGGCAGGGTTCCTGGGGGGGGCCAACGTCCTGACTTTC.

About this clone: Distinct nucleotide sequences in the sample also encode this CDR3. V gene TRBV5-6 combines with J gene TRBJ2-5; D remains ambiguous. Trimming stripped 3 bases from V and 5 bases from J, with 8 bases between. Germline-derived CDR1 and CDR2 are SGHDT and YYEEEE. This CDR3 comprises 12 residues. As DNA, the CDR3 is TGTGCCAGCAGCTCCCAGTGGGAGACCCAGTACTTC. It encodes CASSSQWETQYF.

Of note for this clone: Within the sample, other DNA sequences also encode this same CDR3. This chain connects TRBV9 to TRBJ1-1; no clear D gene. The CDR3 sequence is 13 residues long. Germline loops: CDR1 SGDLS, CDR2 YYNGEE. The germline V and J ends were trimmed by 0 bases and 8 bases, with 11 bases remaining between them. This CDR3 reads CASSVGRTTEAFF. The DNA of the CDR3 is TGTGCCAGCAGCGTAGGCCGGACCACGGAAGCTTTCTTT. The variable domain in full, with the rest retrieved from reference TRBV9 and TRBJ1-1, is DSGVTQTPKHLITATGQRVTLRCSPRSGDLSVYWYQQSLDQGLQFLIQYYNGEERAKGNILERFSAQQFPDLHSELNLSSLELGDSALYFCASSVGRTTEAFFGQGTRLTVV.

The rearrangement uses TRBV11-2 and TRBJ1-1; no definite D call. Germline V lookup: CDR1 SGHAT, CDR2 FQNNGV. The ends were cut back, 5 bases at V and 7 bases at J, with 11 bases in the middle. The CDR3 length is 12 residues. The CDR3 reads CASSLLGREAFF. Written as DNA, the CDR3 is TGTGCCAGCAGCCTTTTGGGCCGTGAAGCTTTCTTT. Looking up the rest from reference TRBV11-2 and TRBJ1-1 gives the full variable domain: EAGVAQSPRYKIIEKRQSVAFWCNPISGHATLYWYQQILGQGPKLLIQFQNNGVVDDSQLPKDRFSAERLKGVDSTLKIQPAKLEDSAVYLCASSLLGREAFFGQGTRLTVV.

The table lists this clone with a count of one. The rearrangement links TRBV28 to TRBJ2-1; tentatively, D is TRBD1 or TRBD2 (5 bases each). CDR1 and CDR2 from the germline V gene are MDHEN and SYDVKM. V was shortened by 3 bases and J by 7 bases, with 19 bases between the two germline ends. This CDR3 has 16 residues. CDR3 region: CASSFGGQGEWNEQFF. The CDR3 coding sequence is TGTGCCAGCAGTTTTGGCGGCCAGGGAGAATGGAATGAGCAGTTCTTC.

This clone has just one count. The CDR3 DNA follows: TGTGCCAGCAGCCCCAGGACAGGCACCCACGAGCAGTACTTC. Translating gives CASSPRTGTHEQYF. The gene calls are TRBV9 and TRBJ2-7, with 7 nucleotides matching TRBD1. The junction had 9 bases not matched to a gene; V was cut back by 4 bases and J by 5 bases. Germline lookup yields CDR1 SGDLS and CDR2 YYNGEE. The CDR3 is 14 residues long.

This chain uses TRBV5-4 with TRBJ2-1, with D perhaps TRBD2 (5 bases). CDR3 length: 15 amino acids. V dropped 1 base and J dropped 0 bases, with 8 bases sitting between them. CDR1 and CDR2 (germline): SGHNT, YYREEE (reference sequence). CDR3 amino acids: CASSLKRFSYNEQFF. As DNA, the CDR3 is TGTGCCAGCAGCTTGAAGCGGTTCTCCTACAATGAGCAGTTCTTC.

This chain joins TRBV10-3 and TRBJ1-1; no reliable D call. The ends were cut back, 6 bases at V and 1 base at J, with 9 bases in the middle. Germline assignment: CDR1 ENHRY and CDR2 SYGVKD. The CDR3 totals 13 residues. In nucleotides, the CDR3 is TGTGCCATCAGAGACTCCAGGAACACTGAAGCTTTCTTT. It yields the protein CAIRDSRNTEAFF.

Note on this clone: Other DNA sequences from this sample encode an identical CDR3 as well. The rearrangement joins TRBV6-5 to TRBJ1-5, with D unresolved. The CDR3 has 14 amino acids. V shed 3 bases and J shed 5 bases, with 11 bases lying between them. The V gene's germline CDR1 is MNHEY and CDR2 SVGAGI. The CDR3 DNA is TGTGCCAGCAGTTATAGGGCCGGCGATCAGCCCCAGCATTTT. It encodes CASSYRAGDQPQHF.

With respect to this clone: Different DNA sequences within this sample yield the same CDR3. The V call is TRBV29-1, the J call TRBJ2-7; 10 positions match TRBD2. V dropped 4 bases and J dropped 0; count of bases not matched to a gene: 0. Germline CDR1 and CDR2: SQVTM and ANQGSEA. The CDR3 is 13 residues long. CDR3 amino acids: CSVGTSGSYEQYF. CDR3 DNA sequence: TGCAGCGTTGGGACTAGCGGCTCCTACGAGCAGTACTTC.

Comment on this clone: Different DNA sequences within this sample yield the same CDR3. The chain couples TRBV7-6 to TRBJ2-7; possible D gene TRBD1, 5 bases. Germline V CDR1 and CDR2: SGHVS, FNYEAQ. This CDR3 has 14 amino acids. V was pared by 0 bases and J by 1 base, with 7 bases between. CDR3 coding DNA: TGTGCCAGCAGCTTAGCGGGGCCATCCTACGAGCAGTACTTC. It codes for CASSLAGPSYEQYF.

The CDR3: CASSTGQAGAYSNQPQHF. The DNA for the CDR3 is TGTGCCAGTAGTACAGGACAGGCGGGGGCCTATAGCAATCAGCCCCAGCATTTT. The chain links TRBV19 to TRBJ1-5, with 7 bases lining up with TRBD1. The CDR3 loop spans 18 amino acids. V dropped 4 bases and J dropped 0; count of bases not matched to a gene: 12. CDR1 and CDR2 from the germline V gene are LNHDA and SQIVND (reference sequence).

The CDR3 loop is CASSPRTSGSTDTQYF. CDR3 sequence (DNA): TGTGCCAGCAGCCCTCGGACTAGCGGGAGCACAGATACGCAGTATTTT. The chain joins TRBV7-6 to TRBJ2-3, with 11 bases matching TRBD2. Germline assignment: CDR1 SGHVS and CDR2 FNYEAQ. This CDR3 spans 16 amino acids. V lost 5 bases and J lost 0; bases outside the gene matches: 4.

The chain links TRBV5-6 to TRBJ2-1; 15 nucleotides match TRBD2. CDR1 SGHDT and CDR2 YYEEEE come from the germline V gene. J lost 9 bases, V lost 6 bases, and 7 bases had no gene match. CDR3 length: 15 amino acids. This chain's CDR3 is CASNEGLAGGREQFF. The CDR3 DNA follows: TGTGCCAGCAACGAAGGACTAGCGGGAGGGCGTGAGCAGTTCTTC. The whole variable domain, filled in from reference TRBV5-6 and TRBJ2-1, reads DAGVTQSPTHLIKTRGQQVTLRCSPKSGHDTVSWYQQALGQGPQFIFQYYEEEERQRGNFPDRFSGHQFPNYSSELNVNALLLGDSALYLCASNEGLAGGREQFFGPGTRLTVL.

This sequence joins TRBV9 and TRBJ2-5; perhaps TRBD1 as D (6 bases). V dropped 3 bases and J dropped 1 base, with 19 bases sitting between them. The CDR3 covers 17 residues. Germline assignment: CDR1 SGDLS and CDR2 YYNGEE. The CDR3 sequence is CASSEVGRGRGQETQYF. The CDR3 bases are TGTGCCAGCAGCGAGGTTGGAAGGGGCAGGGGCCAAGAGACCCAGTACTTC.

This CDR3 is CASSLSHRGSTEAFF. DNA of the CDR3: TGTGCCAGCAGTTTATCTCACCGGGGGTCCACTGAAGCTTTCTTT. The genes are TRBV27 and TRBJ1-1; TRBD1 might be the D (5 bases). CDR3 length: 15 residues. Germline assignment: CDR1 MNHEY and CDR2 SMNVEV (reference sequence). V lost 0 bases, J lost 4 bases, and 12 bases lay in between.

J is TRBJ2-6 and V is TRBV2, with 8 bases aligning to TRBD2. This CDR3 spans 15 amino acids. The V gene's germline CDR1 is SNHLY and CDR2 FYNNEI. V lost 7 bases and J lost 2; bases outside the gene matches: 4. The CDR3 bases are TGTGCCAGCAATTCCGGGGGGGCTGGGGCCAACGTCCTGACTTTC. Encoded protein: CASNSGGAGANVLTF.

V is TRBV27 and J is TRBJ2-3; unclear D gene. This CDR3 comprises 14 residues. Germline V lookup: CDR1 MNHEY, CDR2 SMNVEV (reference sequence). V was clipped by 1 base and J by 4 bases, with 9 bases between them. Written as DNA, the CDR3 is TGTGCCAGCAGTTTATTGGGTGCGGCAGATACGCAGTATTTT. It specifies CASSLLGAADTQYF.

The rearrangement links TRBV7-9 to TRBJ1-3; 10 positions agree with TRBD1. Trimming removed 5 bases from V and 3 bases from J; junction bases left unmatched: 4. The V gene's germline CDR1 is SEHNR and CDR2 FQNEAQ (reference sequence). CDR3 length: 15 residues. CDR3 nucleotide sequence: TGTGCCAGCAGCACCGGGACAGGGGTTGGAAACACCATATATTTT. Amino acid sequence: CASSTGTGVGNTIYF.

This chain links TRBV2 with TRBJ2-7; the match to TRBD1 covers 8 bases. The germline V gene encodes CDR1 SNHLY and CDR2 FYNNEI. V shed 6 bases, J shed 3 bases, and the junction held 10 bases outside the gene matches. CDR3 length: 15 residues. This CDR3 reads CASRPDRGFYYEQYF. The CDR3 DNA reads TGTGCCAGCAGGCCCGACAGGGGTTTTTACTACGAGCAGTACTTC.

The rearrangement links TRBV15 to TRBJ2-5, with D possibly TRBD1 on 7 matching bases. Near its end, the DNA agrees better with TRBJ2-7, so the J call may be wrong. Germline V lookup: CDR1 LNHNV, CDR2 YYDKDF (reference sequence). This CDR3 region has 15 residues. The CDR3 is CATSRGTGEAYEQYF. The DNA of the CDR3 is TGTGCCACCAGCAGAGGAACAGGGGAGGCCTACGAGCAGTACTTC.

The rearrangement uses TRBV4-1 and TRBJ2-7; D call uncertain. V was clipped by 0 bases and J by 0 bases, with 9 bases between them. The CDR3 length is 15 residues. The germline CDR1 and CDR2 sequences are MGHRA and YSYEKL. The CDR3 loop is CASSQDSRTSYEQYF. The CDR3 DNA follows: TGCGCCAGCAGCCAAGATTCCCGGACCTCCTACGAGCAGTACTTC.

The genes are TRBV11-3 and TRBJ2-3; 10 nucleotides line up with TRBD1. The CDR3 spans 15 residues. V shed 4 bases and J 3 bases; nucleotides not matched to a gene: 4. CDR1 SGHNT and CDR2 YENEEA come from the germline V gene. The CDR3 loop is CASSSRTGGTDTQYF. As DNA, the CDR3 is TGTGCCAGCAGCTCACGGACAGGGGGGACAGATACGCAGTATTTT.